This section outlines one TCR beta chain sequence together with its context. Its antigen is as yet unknown. The source of the sample is a study of OX40 agonist ivuxolimab in advanced cancers. In the study overall: Ivuxolimab is an agonistic anti-OX40 (CD134) antibody, and patients were treated with it. The study's findings and limits: On average, a greater number of expanded clones characterised CD8+ T cells relative to CD4+.

The table came from immunoSEQ multiplex PCR; TCRdb's copy has only in-frame clones and leaves some out. Seen here are 90,000 or so clones, approximately 89% observed once, and the top ten hold 0.3% to 0.4%. The ends were cut back, 8 bases at V and 8 bases at J, with 10 bases in the middle. This CDR3 contains 11 residues. Germline V gene data show CDR1 as SEHNR and CDR2 as FQNEAQ (reference sequence). This rearrangement joins TRBV7-9 to TRBJ2-1; D unresolved. Sequenced material: CD4+ or CD8+ T cells sorted from blood, taken in a trial of the OX40 agonist ivuxolimab. This receptor was obtained from an adult with an advanced solid tumor such as melanoma, head and neck, liver or kidney cancer. The CDR3 sequence: CASFYGYEQFF. In DNA, the CDR3 is TGTGCCAGCTTCTATGGGTATGAGCAGTTCTTC.